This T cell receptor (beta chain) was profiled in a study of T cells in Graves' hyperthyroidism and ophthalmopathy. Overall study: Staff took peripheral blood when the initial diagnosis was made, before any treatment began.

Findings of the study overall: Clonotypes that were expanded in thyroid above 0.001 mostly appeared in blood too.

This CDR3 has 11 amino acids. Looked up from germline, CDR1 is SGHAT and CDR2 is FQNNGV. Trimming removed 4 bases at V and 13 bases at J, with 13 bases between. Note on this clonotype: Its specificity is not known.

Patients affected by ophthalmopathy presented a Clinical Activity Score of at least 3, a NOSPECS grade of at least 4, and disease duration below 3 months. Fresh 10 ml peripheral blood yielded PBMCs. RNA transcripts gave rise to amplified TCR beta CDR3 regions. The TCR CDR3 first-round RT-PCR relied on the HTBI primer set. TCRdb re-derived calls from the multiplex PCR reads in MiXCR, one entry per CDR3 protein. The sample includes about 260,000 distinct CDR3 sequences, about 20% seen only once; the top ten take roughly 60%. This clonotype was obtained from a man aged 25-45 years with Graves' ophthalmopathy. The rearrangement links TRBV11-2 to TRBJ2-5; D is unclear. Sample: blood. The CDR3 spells CASSSSPKLYF. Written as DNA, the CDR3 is TGTGCCAGCAGCTCTTCGCCCAAGTTGTACTTC.